This T cell receptor (beta chain) was identified in a study of T cell responses to AZD1222 COVID-19 vaccine. About the study: Both about-4-week and about-12-week second-dose recipients were combined. Findings of the study overall: The study found vaccine-associated CD4 TCRs spanning spike, dominant at 160-218 and 743-854. A mostly white British donor set with more females was recruited, and clonal diversity was possibly underestimated.

Method: immunoSEQ multiplex PCR; TCRdb's copy keeps in-frame clones and lacks some. The sample yields roughly 150,000 clones, roughly 92% seen once. As regards this clone: The antigen is undetermined. The sample has other DNA sequences that encode this CDR3 too.

The length of the CDR3 is 11 residues. Trimming pared 3 bases from V and 4 bases from J, leaving 3 bases between. The material sequenced was peripheral blood, taken on day 0 of AZD1222 vaccination. The receptor's source is an adult in good health. This rearrangement joins TRBV12-3 or TRBV12-4 to TRBJ2-5; D is unresolved. The CDR3 DNA sequence: TGTGCCAGCAGTTTGGTAGAGACCCAGTACTTC. The encoded protein is CASSLVETQYF.